This TCR beta chain was captured by sequencing in a study of yellow fever vaccine responses in identical twins. Overall study results and limits: After vaccination, twins' T cell response reportedly seemed partly convergent, partly personalized.

Concerning this clonotype itself: The target antigen is unknown.

Germline V gives CDR1 SGHRS, CDR2 YFSETQ. This CDR3 contains 13 residues. V lost 2 bases to trimming and J lost 7 bases, with 12 bases between them. Using its own MiXCR run on the RT-PCR reads, TCRdb lists one record per CDR3 protein. The data show approximately 18,000 distinct CDR3 sequences, with approximately 60% seen just once and about 8.4% held by the top ten. This material consisted of T cells from blood (PBMCs), unsorted or a sorted subset (not recorded which), taken before or after yellow fever vaccination (not recorded which). The chain combines TRBV5-1 with TRBJ1-2; no definite D call. The receptor was derived from a woman between 18 and 29 years old who received the yellow fever vaccine. This chain's CDR3 is CASSLSPHSGYTF. In DNA, the CDR3 is TGCGCCAGCAGCTTATCCCCCCACTCTGGCTACACCTTC.